In this sample, the clone carrying this T cell receptor beta chain turned up a few times. This record belongs to a study of blood T cell repertoires in COVID-19. The CDR3 is made up of 15 amino acids. From germline, CDR1 is ENHRY and CDR2 SYGVKD. V lost 11 bases, J lost 1 base, and 10 bases stayed unmatched. Profiled with immunoSEQ multiplex PCR; TCRdb holds only in-frame clones, not every one. The table lists fewer than 150,000 clones, roughly 85% of them singletons. The TCR originated in a man aged 40-49 years with acute or convalescent COVID-19. J is TRBJ2-1 and V is TRBV10-3, with TRBD2 identical over 8 bases. Sequencing input: peripheral blood. The CDR3 loop reads CAVSTLAGSYNEQFF. Written as DNA, the CDR3 is TGTGCCGTCTCAACATTAGCGGGGTCCTACAATGAGCAGTTCTTC.